The 19 T cell receptor beta chains listed next were all sequenced from one sample in a study of identical twins. One entry per CDR3 protein results from TCRdb running MiXCR on the 5' RACE reads. The profile shows about 500,000 distinct CDR3 sequences, 13% to 15% of them singletons. A further study also used this sample, focusing on yellow fever vaccine responses in identical twins.

The sample taken for sequencing was CD4+ T cells sorted from blood. These receptors all come from a young woman in good health.

The V call is TRBV28, the J call TRBJ2-5; D unclear. Germline V gene data show CDR1 as MDHEN and CDR2 as SYDVKM. The CDR3 consists of 13 residues. V lost 7 bases and J 0 bases, leaving 9 bases between the germline ends. The CDR3 sequence is CASTRSYQETQYF. CDR3 coding DNA: TGTGCCAGCACCCGAAGCTACCAAGAGACCCAGTACTTC.

The chain carries TRBV5-1 and TRBJ2-1; D could derive from TRBD1 or TRBD2 (5 bases each). V lost 1 base, J lost 2 bases, and 10 bases lay in between. The CDR3 is 15 residues long. Germline V gives CDR1 SGHRS, CDR2 YFSETQ. The CDR3 loop reads CASSLPREPYNEQFF. In nucleotides, the CDR3 is TGCGCCAGCAGCTTGCCCAGGGAGCCCTACAATGAGCAGTTCTTC.

As concerns this clonotype: A clone one base away is much larger, so this may be a read error. The chain recombines TRBV5-1 with TRBJ2-1; tentatively, D is TRBD1 or TRBD2 (6 bases each). Germline-derived CDR1 and CDR2 are SGHRS and YFSETQ. The CDR3 is 17 amino acids. The CDR3 nucleotides read TGCGCCAGCAGCTTGACCCCGGGGGCAGGGAGGAACAATGAGCATTTCTTC. Amino acids: CASSLTPGAGRNNEHFF.

This clonotype occurred a few times. The V and J genes are TRBV9 and TRBJ2-1; 7 bases map to TRBD2. Germline V CDR1 and CDR2: SGDLS, YYNGEE. This CDR3 has 16 amino acids. The V gene end was trimmed by 3 bases and the J gene end by 8 bases; junction bases not matched to a gene: 14. CDR3 coding DNA: TGTGCCAGCAGCGCTTTGGAACTAGCGCCGAGGGATGAGCAGTTCTTC. Its protein product is CASSALELAPRDEQFF.

The gene calls are TRBV15 and TRBJ1-1; D is perhaps TRBD1 (6 bases). V was trimmed by 0 bases and J by 1 base, leaving 9 bases between them. The CDR3 spans 15 residues. Per germline, CDR1 LNHNV and CDR2 YYDKDF (reference sequence). This CDR3 reads CATSRDQGKNTEAFF. The CDR3 nucleotides read TGTGCCACCAGCAGAGATCAGGGGAAGAACACTGAAGCTTTCTTT.

V usage is TRBV20-1 and J usage is TRBJ1-5; TRBD1 might be the D (6 bases). Looked up from germline, CDR1 is DFQATT and CDR2 is SNEGSKA (reference sequence). Trimming pared 0 bases from V and 2 bases from J, leaving 8 bases between. The CDR3 runs 14 residues. In nucleotides, the CDR3 is TGCAGTGCTAGAGACAGGACAGGCAATCAGCCCCAGCATTTT. Protein product: CSARDRTGNQPQHF.

This chain connects TRBV20-1 to TRBJ2-5, with TRBD2 matching over 14 bases. Germline trimming cut 1 base from V and 4 bases from J; bases unmatched to any gene: 8. CDR1 is DFQATT, CDR2 SNEGSKA, per germline (reference sequence). The CDR3 spans 17 residues. The DNA of the CDR3 is TGCAGTGCTAGAGGACCGGGGACTAGCGGGAGTGTAGAGACCCAGTACTTC. Residues: CSARGPGTSGSVETQYF.

This clonotype was observed a handful of times. The J gene is TRBJ2-7, the V gene TRBV28, with TRBD2 identical over 9 bases. The germline V gene encodes CDR1 MDHEN and CDR2 SYDVKM. J lost 0 bases, V lost 7 bases, and 4 bases had no gene match. The CDR3 has 14 residues. CDR3 sequence: CASTVSGSSYEQYF. The CDR3 bases are TGTGCCAGCACCGTTAGCGGGAGCTCCTACGAGCAGTACTTC. Full variable domain (rest looked up from reference TRBV28 and TRBJ2-7): DVKVTQSSRYLVKRTGEKVFLECVQDMDHENMFWYRQDPGLGLRLIYFSYDVKMKEKGDIPEGYSVSREKKERFSLILESASTNQTSMYLCASTVSGSSYEQYFGPGTRLTVT.

Only a few counts were recorded for this clonotype. The V gene is TRBV5-1, the J gene TRBJ2-7; 7 nucleotides agree with TRBD2. Trimming removed 0 bases from V and 4 bases from J; junction bases left unmatched: 4. The CDR3 runs to 14 residues. Per the germline V gene, CDR1 is SGHRS and CDR2 is YFSETQ. This CDR3 reads CASSLALAAYEQYF. In DNA form, the CDR3 reads TGCGCCAGCAGCTTGGCCCTAGCGGCATACGAGCAGTACTTC. Variable domain in full (rest from reference TRBV5-1 and TRBJ2-7): KAGVTQTPRYLIKTRGQQVTLSCSPISGHRSVSWYQQTPGQGLQFLFEYFSETQRNKGNFPGRFSGRQFSNSRSEMNVSTLELGDSALYLCASSLALAAYEQYFGPGTRLTVT.

This clonotype was recorded a few times. The rearrangement joins TRBV5-1 to TRBJ2-5; TRBD1 or TRBD2 may be the D gene (6 bases each). Looked up from germline, CDR1 is SGHRS and CDR2 is YFSETQ. The CDR3 loop spans 14 amino acids. V was pared by 3 bases and J by 5 bases, with 14 bases between. In DNA form, the CDR3 reads TGCGCCAGCAGCTGGGGGGCCAGTGCTGAGACCCAGTACTTC. Its translation: CASSWGASAETQYF.

This chain links TRBV10-3 with TRBJ1-5; weak D call: TRBD1 (5 bases). The CDR3 runs 14 residues. Trimming took 4 bases from V and 4 from J, leaving 11 bases between them. CDR1 and CDR2 (germline): ENHRY, SYGVKD. The CDR3 nucleotides read TGTGCCATCAGTGTTACAGGTGGGAATCAGCCCCAGCATTTT. Translating gives CAISVTGGNQPQHF.

The rearrangement uses TRBV4-1 and TRBJ1-1; 8 positions agree with TRBD1. With 0 bases clipped from V and 8 bases from J, the junction kept 5 bases outside the gene matches. CDR3 length: 14 residues. The V gene's germline CDR1 is MGHRA and CDR2 YSYEKL. In DNA, the CDR3 is TGCGCCAGCAGCCAAGATTCGGGGGACAGGGAAGCTTTCTTT. It translates to CASSQDSGDREAFF.

This clonotype was seen only a few times. The chain recombines TRBV7-9 with TRBJ2-7; D possibly uses TRBD1 or TRBD2 (5 bases each). The CDR3 loop spans 15 amino acids. The V and J ends lost 5 bases and 4 bases respectively, with 18 bases between them. The germline gives CDR1 SEHNR, CDR2 FQNEAQ (reference sequence). CDR3 protein: CASSLTVAEGYEQYF. CDR3 sequence (DNA): TGTGCCAGCAGCCTGACAGTCGCTGAGGGTTACGAGCAGTACTTC.

The chain combines TRBV19 with TRBJ2-3, with 10 bases matching TRBD1. This CDR3 contains 14 residues. CDR1 and CDR2 (germline): LNHDA, SQIVND (reference sequence). J gave up 3 bases and V 10 bases, and 7 bases lay outside the gene matches. The DNA of the CDR3 is TGTGCCACAAAAGACAGGGGGCAGACAGATACGCAGTATTTT. Translating gives CATKDRGQTDTQYF.

This chain links TRBV5-1 with TRBJ2-3, with D uncertain. The CDR3 has 17 residues. Germline V gene sequence: CDR1 SGHRS, CDR2 YFSETQ. V lost 6 bases and J lost 5, with 25 bases in between. The CDR3 protein is CASTNEGSAKLLDTQYF. The DNA for the CDR3 is TGCGCCAGCACCAACGAAGGGTCAGCGAAGCTACTAGATACGCAGTATTTT.

The rearrangement links TRBV5-1 to TRBJ2-5; weak D call: TRBD2 (6 bases). This CDR3 has 15 residues. Trimming removed 5 bases from V and 1 base from J, with 15 bases in between. Germline V gene sequence: CDR1 SGHRS, CDR2 YFSETQ. CDR3 sequence: CASRAAGPPQETQYF. CDR3 nucleotide sequence: TGCGCCAGCAGAGCGGCGGGACCCCCCCAAGAGACCCAGTACTTC.

This clonotype was picked up a small number of times. The CDR3 nucleotides are TGCGCCAGCAGCTCAGGAAGTTCGGAGACCCAGTACTTC. Protein product: CASSSGSSETQYF. The chain carries TRBV5-1 and TRBJ2-5; D is uncertain. The germline V and J ends were trimmed by 3 bases and 5 bases, with 11 bases remaining between them. The CDR3 totals 13 residues. Germline lookup yields CDR1 SGHRS and CDR2 YFSETQ.

The rearrangement joins TRBV9 to TRBJ2-5; 8 bases fit TRBD2. CDR1 is SGDLS, CDR2 YYNGEE, per germline. There are 17 residues in the CDR3. Germline trimming cut 4 bases from V and 2 bases from J; bases unmatched to any gene: 13. CDR3 coding DNA: TGTGCCAGCAGCCCCGGGACCAGCGGGGGACGACAAGAGACCCAGTACTTC. This encodes CASSPGTSGGRQETQYF.

This clonotype occurred many times. The rearrangement links TRBV15 to TRBJ1-1, with TRBD1 matching over 10 bases. Germline V gene lookup returns CDR1 LNHNV and CDR2 YYDKDF (reference sequence). V shed 3 bases, J shed 11 bases, and the junction held 3 bases outside the gene matches. CDR3 length equals 12 residues. The chain's CDR3 is CATSRGQGYAFF. The CDR3 nucleotides read TGTGCCACCAGCAGGGGACAGGGGTACGCTTTCTTT.